This T cell receptor beta chain was identified during a study of OX40 agonist ivuxolimab in advanced cancers. The wider study: The dose-escalation cohort was about 86% male, with a mean age of about 58 years, ranging about 23 to 79.

Sequencing used immunoSEQ multiplex PCR; TCRdb keeps in-frame clones, though not all of them. Found here are 90,000 to 100,000 clones, roughly 89% of them singletons; the top ten hold roughly 0.33%. A history of autoimmune disease or systemic immunosuppression excluded patients. Researchers took blood at baseline, on cycle 4 day 1, and on cycle 7 day 1. In its sample, this clone was seen a few times. Its specificity is not known. Study outcomes and limitations: Partial responders at 0.1-3.0 mg/kg had among the lowest clonal expansion.

Unmatched junction bases numbered 6, after V lost 5 bases and J lost 8 bases. This CDR3 spans 13 amino acids. Looked up from germline, CDR1 is LNHDA and CDR2 is SQIVND (reference sequence). The starting material was CD4+ or CD8+ T cells sorted from blood, obtained in a trial of the OX40 agonist ivuxolimab. The chain employs TRBV19 and TRBJ1-5, with 7 bases matching TRBD1. This clonotype originated in an adult with an advanced solid tumor such as melanoma, head and neck, liver or kidney cancer. CDR3 in DNA: TGTGCCAGTAGTCCTGACAGGGTAAAGCCCCAGCATTTT. Encoded protein: CASSPDRVKPQHF. The full variable domain, its missing parts supplied by reference TRBV19 and TRBJ1-5, is DGGITQSPKYLFRKEGQNVTLSCEQNLNHDAMYWYRQDPGQGLRLIYYSQIVNDFQKGDIAEGYSVSREKKESFPLTVTSAQKNPTAFYLCASSPDRVKPQHFGDGTRLSIL.